The 30 T cell receptor beta chains in this list originate from one sample, sequenced in a study of regulatory T cells. Study conclusions and caveats: In CD3G-deficient patients, conventional CD4+ T cells were enriched for hydrophobic CDR3 residues at positions 6 and 7.

Their target antigens are unknown. Primers: 52 TRBV forward and 13 TRBJ reverse. Sequencing was performed with immunoSEQ multiplex PCR; in TCRdb, only in-frame clones are kept and a portion is missing. This sample has about 35,000 clones, with 75% to 90% found just once. The sample was conventional CD4+ T cells sorted from blood. The receptors shown here come from a person aged 18 to 35 with CD3G deficiency.

The rearrangement joins TRBV7-8 to TRBJ2-7; TRBD2 might be the D (5 bases). CDR1 is SGHVS, CDR2 FQNEAQ, per germline. There are 15 residues in the CDR3. Trimming removed 3 bases from V and 0 bases from J, with 12 bases in between. CDR3 sequence: CASSFDTRGSYEQYF. CDR3 in DNA: TGTGCCAGCAGCTTCGACACTCGGGGCTCCTACGAGCAGTACTTC.

The chain couples TRBV28 to TRBJ2-7, with 8 nucleotides matching TRBD1. Germline V gene data show CDR1 as MDHEN and CDR2 as SYDVKM. After removal of 5 bases from V and 5 bases from J, the junction contained 8 bases not matched to a gene. This CDR3 has 14 residues. In nucleotides, the CDR3 is TGTGCCAGCAGTCCCGGGACAGGTATAGACGAGCAGTACTTC. This gives the protein CASSPGTGIDEQYF.

J is TRBJ2-2 and V is TRBV9, with 7 bases fitting TRBD1. Trimming removed 4 bases from V and 2 bases from J; junction bases left unmatched: 5. The germline gives CDR1 SGDLS, CDR2 YYNGEE. The CDR3 runs 15 residues. DNA of the CDR3: TGTGCCAGCAGCCCAACAGGGGTTAACACCGGGGAGCTGTTTTTT. Encoded protein: CASSPTGVNTGELFF.

The rearrangement joins TRBV28 to TRBJ1-1; maybe TRBD1 (5 bases). V was trimmed by 3 bases and J by 4 bases, leaving 12 bases between them. The CDR3 has 14 amino acids. Germline V gene data show CDR1 as MDHEN and CDR2 as SYDVKM. CDR3 region: CASSFRQTRTEAFF. The CDR3 DNA reads as TGTGCCAGCAGTTTTCGACAGACCCGCACTGAAGCTTTCTTT.

The chain links TRBV10-3 to TRBJ2-6; no firm D call. Germline CDR1 ENHRY, CDR2 SYGVKD. The CDR3 covers 16 residues. Trimming took off 2 bases at V and 0 bases at J, with 8 bases between the two ends. CDR3 DNA: TGTGCCATCAGTGAGAAAACGGTCTCTGGGGCCAACGTCCTGACTTTC. Amino acids: CAISEKTVSGANVLTF.

This clone appeared a single time. The chain uses TRBV5-1 and TRBJ2-7; D not certain. This CDR3 contains 16 residues. The germline gives CDR1 SGHRS, CDR2 YFSETQ. The ends were cut back, 0 bases at V and 5 bases at J, with 18 bases in the middle. The CDR3 DNA reads TGCGCCAGCAGCTTGGGCACCCATACCTCCGAGAACGAGCAGTACTTC. As protein: CASSLGTHTSENEQYF.

The genes are TRBV13 and TRBJ2-7, with 10 bases aligning to TRBD2. The CDR3 extends over 15 amino acids. The V gene's germline CDR1 is PRHDT and CDR2 FYEKMQ (reference sequence). After removal of 4 bases from V and 3 bases from J, the junction contained 6 bases not matched to a gene. CDR3 amino acids: CASSSRASGSYEQYF. The CDR3 DNA follows: TGTGCCAGCAGCTCCAGGGCTAGCGGGAGCTACGAGCAGTACTTC.

This clone appeared a single time. The chain combines TRBV30 with TRBJ1-5; possibly TRBD1 for D (6 bases). Germline loops: CDR1 GTSNPN, CDR2 SVGIG (reference sequence). Trimming cost V 1 base and J 7 bases, with 23 bases left between them. CDR3 size: 17 residues. CDR3 bases: TGTGCCTGGAGTGAGGCCGGGGGGCTTGGAGTTAGGCAGCCCCAGCATTTT. Amino acid sequence: CAWSEAGGLGVRQPQHF. The full variable domain, with the rest looked up from reference TRBV30 and TRBJ1-5, is SQTIHQWPATLVQPVGSPLSLECTVEGTSNPNLYWYRQAAGRGLQLLFYSVGIGQISSEVPQNLSASRPQDRQFILSSKKLLLSDSGFYLCAWSEAGGLGVRQPQHFGDGTRLSIL.

The chain combines TRBV7-8 with TRBJ2-5; D call uncertain. The V gene's germline CDR1 is SGHVS and CDR2 FQNEAQ. This CDR3 is built from 12 residues. The V end was cut by 4 bases, the J end by 4 bases, with 7 bases between. The CDR3 here is CASSYATETQYF. In DNA form, the CDR3 reads TGTGCCAGCAGCTATGCGACAGAGACCCAGTACTTC.

V is TRBV11-2 and J is TRBJ2-7; 8 positions match TRBD1. With 3 bases clipped from V and 5 bases from J, the junction kept 3 bases outside the gene matches. This CDR3 is built from 13 residues. Germline CDR1 is SGHAT and CDR2 is FQNNGV. CDR3 residues: CASSLDRVNEQYF. The DNA of the CDR3 is TGTGCCAGCAGCTTGGACAGGGTGAACGAGCAGTACTTC.

The J gene is TRBJ1-2, the V gene TRBV6-1; D remains ambiguous. The V gene lost 1 base and the J gene lost 4 bases, with 4 bases spanning the gap. This CDR3 contains 12 residues. CDR1 is MNHNS and CDR2 is SASEGT in the germline V gene. Here the CDR3 reads CASSEVFYGYTF. The CDR3 DNA follows: TGTGCCAGCAGTGAAGTCTTCTATGGCTACACCTTC.

J is TRBJ2-1 and V is TRBV6-1; perhaps D is TRBD1 or TRBD2 (5 bases each). The V end lost 5 bases, the J end lost 8 bases, and 13 bases lay between the germline ends. Germline V gene data show CDR1 as MNHNS and CDR2 as SASEGT. There are 13 residues in the CDR3. Written as DNA, the CDR3 is TGTGCCAGCAGTAGGTGGGGGTCGCATGAGCAGTTCTTC. Its translation is CASSRWGSHEQFF.

This chain connects TRBV5-1 to TRBJ2-7; the D gene could be TRBD1 or TRBD2 (5 bases each). V was pared by 1 base and J by 3 bases, with 14 bases between. CDR1 and CDR2 (germline): SGHRS, YFSETQ. There are 15 residues in the CDR3. The chain's CDR3 is CASSLIPGTVYEQYF. The CDR3 nucleotides are TGCGCCAGCAGCTTGATCCCGGGGACGGTCTACGAGCAGTACTTC.

The chain links TRBV6-1 to TRBJ2-5; perhaps TRBD2 as D (5 bases). V was shortened by 6 bases and J by 4 bases, with 18 bases between the two germline ends. The CDR3 runs 15 residues. CDR1 and CDR2 from the germline V gene are MNHNS and SASEGT. The CDR3 sequence: CASSDTGLARETQYF. DNA of the CDR3: TGTGCCAGCAGCGATACCGGGCTAGCTAGAGAGACCCAGTACTTC.

The V call is TRBV5-1, the J call TRBJ1-1, with 8 positions matching TRBD1. Germline V gives CDR1 SGHRS, CDR2 YFSETQ. V lost 4 bases, J lost 9 bases, and 17 bases stayed unmatched. This CDR3 is built from 16 residues. The CDR3, as DNA: TGCGCCAGCAGCCCTGGACAGGGCCCCGCTACAACTAAAGCTTTCTTT. It yields the protein CASSPGQGPATTKAFF.

This clone has more than one count but fewer than ten. V and J are TRBV10-2 and TRBJ2-5; a weak D match, TRBD1 (7 bases). Germline V lookup: CDR1 WSHSY, CDR2 SAAADI. Trimming pared 5 bases from V and 5 bases from J, leaving 15 bases between. The CDR3 is 14 amino acids. Here the CDR3 reads CASSRRGRLETQYF. Written as DNA, the CDR3 is TGCGCCAGCAGTAGGAGGGGGCGGTTGGAGACCCAGTACTTC.

The chain carries TRBV28 and TRBJ2-7, with 13 bases lining up with TRBD2. The germline V gene has CDR1 MDHEN and CDR2 SYDVKM. V gave up 5 bases and J gave up 2 bases; unmatched junction bases: 6. The CDR3 length is 16 residues. The CDR3 reads CASSQGTSGNTYEQYF. The CDR3 DNA reads as TGTGCCAGCAGTCAAGGGACTAGCGGGAACACCTACGAGCAGTACTTC.

The V gene is TRBV18, the J gene TRBJ2-1, with 8 bases aligning to TRBD2. CDR3 length equals 15 residues. V trimming: 5 bases; J trimming: 5 bases; junction bases outside the gene matches: 8. Germline V gene data show CDR1 as KGHSH and CDR2 as LQKENI. Written as DNA, the CDR3 is TGTGCCAGCTCAAGCTTTAGCGGGATGAACAATGAGCAGTTCTTC. Translated: CASSSFSGMNNEQFF. The full variable domain, rest sourced from reference TRBV18 and TRBJ2-1, is NAGVMQNPRHLVRRRGQEARLRCSPMKGHSHVYWYRQLPEEGLKFMVYLQKENIIDESGMPKERFSAEFPKEGPSILRIQQVVRGDSAAYFCASSSFSGMNNEQFFGPGTRLTVL.

This chain joins TRBV18 and TRBJ2-3, with D perhaps TRBD1 or TRBD2 (6 bases each). Germline V gives CDR1 KGHSH, CDR2 LQKENI. The CDR3 totals 15 residues. The V gene lost 3 bases and the J gene lost 5 bases, with 15 bases spanning the gap. The CDR3 region is CASSPYGGNGDTQYF. Written as DNA, the CDR3 is TGTGCCAGCTCACCTTACGGGGGCAATGGAGATACGCAGTATTTT.

The V and J genes are TRBV18 and TRBJ1-1; 9 bases fit TRBD1. V was pared by 6 bases and J by 11 bases, with 10 bases of the junction left unmatched. CDR1 is KGHSH, CDR2 LQKENI, per germline. The CDR3 spans 13 residues. This CDR3 reads CASSTLGTGNAFF. DNA for the CDR3: TGTGCCAGCTCCACCTTGGGGACAGGGAACGCTTTCTTT. The full variable domain, completed using reference TRBV18 and TRBJ1-1, is NAGVMQNPRHLVRRRGQEARLRCSPMKGHSHVYWYRQLPEEGLKFMVYLQKENIIDESGMPKERFSAEFPKEGPSILRIQQVVRGDSAAYFCASSTLGTGNAFFGQGTRLTVV.

The chain employs TRBV6-1 and TRBJ2-1; tentatively, D is TRBD2 (5 bases). With 6 bases removed from V and 7 bases from J, the gap between germline ends came to 13 bases. The germline gives CDR1 MNHNS, CDR2 SASEGT. This CDR3 is built from 13 residues. CDR3: CASSPRRVNEQFF. DNA for the CDR3: TGTGCCAGCAGCCCCAGGCGGGTAAATGAGCAGTTCTTC.

J is TRBJ1-2 and V is TRBV28; 10 bases map to TRBD1. J gave up 4 bases and V 6 bases, and 14 bases lay outside the gene matches. There are 17 residues in the CDR3. The germline V gene has CDR1 MDHEN and CDR2 SYDVKM. CDR3 in amino acids: CASSSPGTGVASYGYTF. DNA of the CDR3: TGTGCCAGCAGCTCCCCCGGGACAGGGGTCGCCTCCTATGGCTACACCTTC.

This chain uses TRBV7-2 with TRBJ1-6, with D possibly matching TRBD1 (6 bases). Deletions cut 5 bases from V and 0 bases from J, with 17 bases between. Germline V gene sequence: CDR1 SGHTA, CDR2 FQGNSA. The CDR3 runs to 18 residues. CDR3 in amino acids: CASSLVGVGGSYNSPLHF. In DNA, the CDR3 is TGTGCCAGCAGCCTCGTGGGCGTAGGGGGCTCCTATAATTCACCCCTCCACTTT.

V and J are TRBV5-1 and TRBJ1-2, with a tentative D call TRBD1 (5 bases). The CDR3 runs to 14 residues. The V end was cut by 4 bases, the J end by 8 bases, with 18 bases between. Germline V gene sequence: CDR1 SGHRS, CDR2 YFSETQ. The CDR3 sequence is CASSPLGGRNGYTF. CDR3 DNA sequence: TGCGCCAGCAGCCCCTTGGGGGGAAGGAACGGCTACACCTTC.

V and J are TRBV18 and TRBJ2-1, with TRBD1 identical over 10 bases. Per the germline V gene, CDR1 is KGHSH and CDR2 is LQKENI. V was clipped by 0 bases and J by 9 bases; unmatched bases: 5. This CDR3 is built from 15 residues. CDR3 coding DNA: TGTGCCAGCTCACCACCCGACAGGGGGCTAGGTGAGCAGTTCTTC. This codes for CASSPPDRGLGEQFF.

The chain carries TRBV28 and TRBJ2-5; maybe TRBD1 (7 bases). V was pared by 3 bases and J by 7 bases, with 15 bases between. CDR3 length: 14 residues. CDR1 and CDR2 (germline): MDHEN, SYDVKM. The CDR3 DNA follows: TGTGCCAGCAGTTTTGCAGGGGGAGGCTGGACCCAGTACTTC. Its protein product is CASSFAGGGWTQYF.

This sequence joins TRBV6-4 and TRBJ1-5; D is possibly TRBD1 (5 bases). CDR1 is MRHNA and CDR2 is SNTAGT in the germline V gene. This CDR3 is 13 amino acids long. V was shortened by 2 bases and J by 6 bases, with 8 bases between the two germline ends. The CDR3, as DNA: TGTGCCAGCAGTGACAGGGGCACTCAGCCCCAGCATTTT. It codes for CASSDRGTQPQHF.

The V call is TRBV6-1, the J call TRBJ1-1; D unresolved. The CDR3 extends over 13 amino acids. Per the germline V gene, CDR1 is MNHNS and CDR2 is SASEGT. Trimming took off 5 bases at V and 5 bases at J, with 12 bases between the two ends. CDR3 coding DNA: TGTGCCAGCAGTCCTAGGACTATTACTGAAGCTTTCTTT. It yields the protein CASSPRTITEAFF.

The chain has TRBV28 and TRBJ1-2; the match to TRBD1 covers 9 bases. V lost 5 bases and J lost 8; bases outside the gene matches: 12. Per the germline V gene, CDR1 is MDHEN and CDR2 is SYDVKM. The CDR3 sequence is 15 residues long. The CDR3 sequence: CASSPPPGQGKGYTF. CDR3 in DNA: TGTGCCAGCAGTCCTCCGCCTGGACAGGGGAAAGGCTACACCTTC.

V usage is TRBV5-1 and J usage is TRBJ2-2; D may match TRBD1 or TRBD2 (6 bases each). Germline V gene sequence: CDR1 SGHRS, CDR2 YFSETQ. Deletions cut 3 bases from V and 3 bases from J, with 15 bases between. The CDR3 totals 16 residues. The CDR3 bases are TGCGCCAGCAGCTGGGGGCCGGGGGACCACACCGGGGAGCTGTTTTTT. Protein: CASSWGPGDHTGELFF.